The 27 T cell receptor beta chains reported below all come from one sample, sequenced in a study of T-cell memory formation after mild COVID-19. TCRdb passed the 5' RACE reads through MiXCR, listing each CDR3 protein once. The sample holds 350,000 to 400,000 distinct CDR3 sequences, under 25% seen once. Sequences were obtained from PBMCs or a T cell subset sorted from them (not recorded which). All receptors derive from an adult woman who had mild COVID-19 (a few samples of this study predate the infection). Cell type and time point are not known.

This clonotype was detected only a few times. The chain has TRBV29-1 and TRBJ1-2; D unresolved. Deletions cut 1 base from V and 4 bases from J, with 10 bases between. CDR1 and CDR2 from the germline V gene are SQVTM and ANQGSEA. The CDR3 contains 13 residues. The CDR3 sequence: CSVEGDGGYGYTF. The CDR3 nucleotides are TGCAGCGTTGAAGGCGACGGTGGCTATGGCTACACCTTC.

This clonotype has more than one count but fewer than ten. This chain joins TRBV7-9 and TRBJ2-6, with a weak D call TRBD1 (6 bases). The germline V gene has CDR1 SEHNR and CDR2 FQNEAQ (reference sequence). V was clipped by 5 bases and J by 1 base, with 9 bases between them. CDR3 length equals 15 residues. The CDR3 DNA reads TGTGCCAGCAGCCCCAGGGGATCTGGGGCCAACGTCCTGACTTTC. Amino acid sequence: CASSPRGSGANVLTF.

The V call is TRBV12-5, the J call TRBJ2-7; 9 positions agree with TRBD1. V dropped 5 bases and J dropped 1; count of bases not matched to a gene: 6. This CDR3 region has 15 residues. Germline V CDR1 and CDR2: LGHNT, FRNRAP. The DNA for the CDR3 is TGTGCTAGTGGTATTCCGGGACAGGGATCCTACGAGCAGTACTTC. This codes for CASGIPGQGSYEQYF.

This clonotype was seen a few times. V and J are TRBV5-5 and TRBJ2-7; TRBD2 matches at 8 bases. Germline V lookup: CDR1 SGHKS, CDR2 YYEKEE (reference sequence). CDR3 size: 15 residues. V gave up 4 bases and J gave up 6 bases; unmatched junction bases: 12. CDR3 amino acids: CASSNQPGGGPEQYF. Here the CDR3 DNA reads TGTGCCAGCAGCAATCAGCCCGGGGGGGGCCCCGAGCAGTACTTC.

The genes are TRBV2 and TRBJ2-7, with D unresolved. The CDR3 has 12 residues. Trimming took 6 bases from V and 2 from J, leaving 8 bases between them. Germline V CDR1 and CDR2: SNHLY, FYNNEI. CDR3 region: CASRTRPYEQYF. The CDR3 nucleotides read TGTGCCAGCAGGACAAGACCCTACGAGCAGTACTTC. Together with reference TRBV2 and TRBJ2-7, the CDR3 gives the full variable domain: EPEVTQTPSHQVTQMGQEVILRCVPISNHLYFYWYRQILGQKVEFLVSFYNNEISEKSEIFDDQFSVERPDGSNFTLKIRSTKLEDSAMYFCASRTRPYEQYFGPGTRLTVT.

The V gene is TRBV30, the J gene TRBJ1-2; possibly TRBD1 for D (6 bases). Per the germline V gene, CDR1 is GTSNPN and CDR2 is SVGIG (reference sequence). The CDR3 has 13 amino acids. Trimming shortened V by 3 bases and J by 5 bases, and 13 bases separated the two germline ends. The CDR3: CAWSVTGTYGYTF. Written as DNA, the CDR3 is TGTGCCTGGAGCGTAACAGGGACGTATGGCTACACCTTC.

The chain carries TRBV24-1 and TRBJ2-7; a possible D gene is TRBD2 (7 bases). V gave up 7 bases and J gave up 3 bases, with 12 bases separating them. There are 13 residues in the CDR3. Germline V gene lookup returns CDR1 KGHDR and CDR2 SFDVKD. The CDR3 region has the DNA TGTGCCACCAGCCGGGGGGCAGACTACGAGCAGTACTTC. Residues: CATSRGADYEQYF.

The chain joins TRBV24-1 to TRBJ1-4; D gene unclear. The V end was cut by 3 bases, the J end by 6 bases, with 10 bases between. Germline V gene data show CDR1 as KGHDR and CDR2 as SFDVKD. The CDR3 is 14 amino acids. The CDR3: CATSDGNVDEKLFF. For the CDR3, the DNA is TGTGCCACCAGTGATGGAAACGTGGATGAAAAACTGTTTTTT.

The V call is TRBV20-1, the J call TRBJ2-3, with D unresolved. This CDR3 contains 13 residues. V was shortened by 3 bases and J by 0 bases, with 7 bases between the two germline ends. CDR1 and CDR2 (germline): DFQATT, SNEGSKA (reference sequence). The DNA for the CDR3 is TGCAGTGCTAGGCTACAGAGCACAGATACGCAGTATTTT. This codes for CSARLQSTDTQYF.

This clonotype has only a few counts. The chain uses TRBV20-1 and TRBJ2-7; the D is unclear. This CDR3 has 11 residues. Germline V gives CDR1 DFQATT, CDR2 SNEGSKA (reference sequence). The V end was cut by 4 bases, the J end by 3 bases, with 7 bases between. The DNA of the CDR3 is TGCAGTGCTAAACACCACTACGAGCAGTACTTC. Residues: CSAKHHYEQYF.

The chain links TRBV7-9 to TRBJ2-7; 7 positions agree with TRBD1. J was trimmed by 4 bases and V by 7 bases; bases with no gene match: 7. In germline, CDR1 is SEHNR, CDR2 FQNEAQ (reference sequence). This CDR3 spans 13 amino acids. The CDR3 sequence: CASNIRQGYEQYF. For the CDR3, the DNA is TGTGCCAGCAACATACGACAGGGTTACGAGCAGTACTTC.

This clonotype was seen repeatedly, ten times or more. The genes are TRBV5-1 and TRBJ2-2; D perhaps matches TRBD1 (5 bases). Germline CDR1 and CDR2: SGHRS and YFSETQ. This CDR3 spans 15 amino acids. Trimming removed 1 base from V and 0 bases from J, with 7 bases in between. The DNA of the CDR3 is TGCGCCAGCAGCTTGTCAGGGACGAACACCGGGGAGCTGTTTTTT. This translates into CASSLSGTNTGELFF.

This clonotype showed up many times. The rearrangement joins TRBV24-1 to TRBJ2-3, with 11 bases aligning to TRBD2. V was clipped by 0 bases and J by 5 bases; unmatched bases: 0. Germline V lookup: CDR1 KGHDR, CDR2 SFDVKD. There are 15 residues in the CDR3. This CDR3 reads CATSDLGTSGDTQYF. As DNA, the CDR3 is TGTGCCACCAGTGATTTGGGGACTAGCGGAGATACGCAGTATTTT.

This clonotype has a handful of counts. The chain links TRBV20-1 to TRBJ2-1, with D tentatively TRBD1 (5 bases). There are 12 residues in the CDR3. Trimming took 2 bases from V and 12 from J, leaving 14 bases between them. The germline CDR1 and CDR2 sequences are DFQATT and SNEGSKA (reference sequence). CDR3 DNA sequence: TGCAGTGCTAGATCAGGGCCGGGTGTGCAGTTCTTC. It encodes CSARSGPGVQFF.

V gene TRBV6-2 or TRBV6-3 combines with J gene TRBJ2-1; either TRBD1 or TRBD2 may supply D (5 bases each). This CDR3 is built from 13 residues. With 4 bases removed from V and 9 bases from J, the gap between germline ends came to 13 bases. In germline, CDR1 is MNHEY, CDR2 SVGEGT. In DNA form, the CDR3 reads TGTGCCAGCAGTTCCCGGGGCCCGGGTGAGCAGTTCTTC. This codes for CASSSRGPGEQFF.

This clonotype was seen a handful of times. V usage is TRBV5-6 and J usage is TRBJ2-5, with 9 nucleotides matching TRBD2. The CDR3 has 15 amino acids. Trimming at V came to 0 bases and at J to 4 bases, leaving 4 bases not matched to a gene. Germline V gene data show CDR1 as SGHDT and CDR2 as YYEEEE. The CDR3 region has the DNA TGTGCCAGCAGCTTGGCGCGGGGGGGCCGAGAGACCCAGTACTTC. This codes for CASSLARGGRETQYF.

V gene TRBV7-6 combines with J gene TRBJ2-2; D remains ambiguous. Per the germline V gene, CDR1 is SGHVS and CDR2 is FNYEAQ. Between the trimmed V and J ends, which lost 5 bases and 4 bases, there was a span of 17 bases. There are 16 residues in the CDR3. This CDR3 reads CASSQRSPATTGELFF. CDR3 DNA: TGTGCCAGCAGCCAACGTTCCCCGGCAACCACCGGGGAGCTGTTTTTT.

This clonotype was picked up a small number of times. The gene calls are TRBV2 and TRBJ1-2; D is perhaps TRBD1 (5 bases). CDR1 is SNHLY, CDR2 FYNNEI, per germline. V was cut by 1 base and J by 2 bases, with 11 bases left in between. The CDR3 has 15 residues. As DNA, the CDR3 is TGTGCCAGCAGTGAAGGGGGGGTCACCAACTATGGCTACACCTTC. As protein: CASSEGGVTNYGYTF.

V and J are TRBV2 and TRBJ1-2; possibly TRBD1 for D (5 bases). The CDR3 consists of 13 residues. Germline V CDR1 and CDR2: SNHLY, FYNNEI. Between the trimmed V and J ends, which lost 4 bases and 4 bases, there was a span of 10 bases. The CDR3 sequence is CASSGAGGYGYTF. The CDR3 bases are TGTGCCAGCAGTGGGGCCGGGGGCTATGGCTACACCTTC.

This sequence joins TRBV4-3 and TRBJ2-2; TRBD1 or TRBD2 may be the D gene (6 bases each). V lost 1 base and J 1 base, leaving 16 bases between the germline ends. The CDR3 length is 18 residues. Germline lookup yields CDR1 LGHNA and CDR2 YSLEER. Written as DNA, the CDR3 is TGCGCCAGCAGCCAAGTATGGGGGGACACCCTGAACACCGGGGAGCTGTTTTTT. Its protein is CASSQVWGDTLNTGELFF.

This clonotype was seen a few times. The genes are TRBV12-3 or TRBV12-4 and TRBJ1-2; D unclear. V was trimmed by 6 bases and J by 8 bases, leaving 16 bases between them. The CDR3 consists of 13 residues. CDR3: CASSPVALGGYTF. CDR3 in DNA: TGTGCCAGCAGCCCAGTGGCCCTAGGAGGCTACACCTTC.

The rearrangement uses TRBV25-1 and TRBJ2-3; D unresolved. V was pared by 2 bases and J by 2 bases, with 11 bases between. Germline-derived CDR1 and CDR2 are MGHDK and SYGVNS. This CDR3 has 15 amino acids. CDR3 bases: TGTGCCAGCAGTGAAGGTGTCAGGCTCACAGATACGCAGTATTTT. This gives the protein CASSEGVRLTDTQYF.

The chain links TRBV11-1 to TRBJ1-1; no firm D call. Trimming left V 2 bases short and J 1 base short, with 8 bases between. This CDR3 has 14 amino acids. The germline V gene encodes CDR1 SGHAT and CDR2 FQDESV (reference sequence). CDR3 region: CASSLTDGNTEAFF. CDR3 coding DNA: TGTGCCAGCAGCTTAACCGACGGGAACACTGAAGCTTTCTTT.

The chain combines TRBV29-1 with TRBJ1-2, with TRBD1 as a possible D gene (5 bases). The germline CDR1 and CDR2 sequences are SQVTM and ANQGSEA. The length of the CDR3 is 12 residues. Written as DNA, the CDR3 is TGCACCTCGAGGGACGGAGCGGCTGGCTACACCTTC. Encoded protein: CTSRDGAAGYTF.

This chain links TRBV18 with TRBJ1-3; D not resolved. Trimming shortened V by 3 bases and J by 0 bases, and 9 bases separated the two germline ends. The CDR3 loop spans 15 amino acids. Germline V lookup: CDR1 KGHSH, CDR2 LQKENI. DNA for the CDR3: TGTGCCAGCTCACCTGTACTTACCTCTGGAAACACCATATATTTT. This encodes CASSPVLTSGNTIYF.

The chain is built from TRBV4-3 and TRBJ2-3, with D tentatively TRBD2 (6 bases). From germline, CDR1 is LGHNA and CDR2 YSLEER. The CDR3 spans 12 residues. Trimming removed 11 bases at V and 6 bases at J, with 15 bases between. CDR3 coding DNA: TGCGCCCGGGGGTGGGAGTTGGATACGCAGTATTTT. Residues: CARGWELDTQYF.

The chain joins TRBV20-1 to TRBJ2-3; D not resolved. Per germline, CDR1 DFQATT and CDR2 SNEGSKA (reference sequence). V lost 7 bases, J lost 3 bases, and 20 bases lay in between. There are 15 residues in the CDR3. This chain's CDR3 is CSEKAWGKVTDTQYF. CDR3 in DNA: TGCAGTGAAAAGGCTTGGGGAAAGGTGACAGATACGCAGTATTTT.